This T cell receptor (beta chain) is drawn from a study of T cell repertoires in ileal Crohn's disease (dated 2019 in TCRdb). Context from the whole study: Median disease duration was about eight years, and 35% to 40% of patients were identified as active smokers at the time of surgery. The study was conducted in parallel with a multicentre cohort that was designed to identify predictors of early endoscopic recurrence following ileocolonic resection. About half of the patients received postoperative therapy: 11 received thiopurines and 18 received anti-TNF agents. Endoscopic postoperative recurrence was defined as a Rutgeerts score above i0. Surgery was performed for a complication in all patients, with stricturing disease in roughly 60% and penetrating disease in approximately 39%. A prospective multicentre cohort supplied the 57 Crohn's disease patients whose TCR repertoires were analysed. M6 samples were neoterminal ileum biopsies taken at postoperative colonoscopy. A total of around 150 mucosal samples from some 60 patients were sequenced, collected from several sites on the surgical specimen as well as at postoperative endoscopy. Paper-wide results and their limitations: Only a subgroup of patients, of unstated size, had mucosal CD4 and CD8 T cells sorted and sequenced. Compared with non-smokers, patients who were active smokers at surgery showed a significantly higher proportion of clonal expansions (about 25% vs 18%, p=0.02). Postoperative endoscopy was performed at varying times within the first year after surgery, with a median delay of around 6.7 months. More high-frequency clones were carried by sorted CD8 T cells than by CD4 T cells, suggesting that mucosal expansions were mainly CD8. Higher percentages of high-frequency clones at the time of surgery were linked to endoscopic recurrence, and every patient with clonality above 26.8% (18/57) had recurrence.

The CDR3 has 15 amino acids, counting the end cysteine and phenylalanine. The sequence is cut down to CDR3 DNA, 45 bases in frame from base 1. CDR1 and CDR2 were assigned from the germline V gene as SGHTA and FQGNSA. Cut back by 0 bases and 1 base, the V and J ends lie 10 bases apart. Around 460 nanograms of biopsy DNA per sample were submitted for commercial TCRB immunosequencing. Adaptive Biotechnology amplified the CDR3 regions from genomic DNA with a two-step multiplex PCR designed to control amplification bias. Primers for every V and J gene segment were used in the first PCR, and barcodes and Illumina adapters were added in the second PCR. CDR3 libraries were sequenced on an Illumina instrument. In the source study's methods: Analysis combined the vendor-provided pipelines with custom analysis of raw data in R/Bioconductor under R version 3.3.0. Clonality, ranging from 0 to 1, was calculated as the inverse of the normalised Shannon entropy of all productive clones. High-frequency clones were defined as the share of the repertoire taken up by the top 100 clones, keeping only clones that passed a 95% confidence test. The Simpson index measured repertoire diversity, and the Morisita-Horn index measured overlap between samples. TCRdb limited this immuneACCESS table to in-frame rearrangements with V and J called. A share of clones is missing; checked studies link under half to unresolved V genes, and the rest is unexplained. D and trimming were read from the DNA, whereas the V and J calls and clone size are those reported in that table. For this sample there are over a thousand clones; around four fifths appear just once. Of the sample, 13% falls within the top ten clones.

Remarks on this clone: The target of this receptor is not known. No quality values exist for individual bases; no much larger clone is one base distant.

The time point label, as the study defines it: neoterminal ileum biopsy at postoperative endoscopy, about 6 months after surgery. Adults with ileal or ileocolonic Crohn's disease and an indication for ileocolonic resection were eligible for inclusion. Whole ileal mucosal biopsies were kept frozen at -80 degrees C prior to DNA extraction. Genomic DNA was isolated from frozen whole biopsies using a TRizol-based method, and the DNA was quantified with a NanoDrop 2000 spectrophotometer. The sequenced material came from ileal tissue. This receptor was identified in an adult with Crohn's disease. The V and J segments used are TRBV7-2 and TRBJ2-7, and TRBD2 may be the D gene, going by 5 matching bases. CDR3 reads: CASSLARVSSYEQYF. The nucleotide sequence reads TGTGCCAGCAGCTTAGCGAGGGTCAGTTCCTACGAGCAGTACTTC.